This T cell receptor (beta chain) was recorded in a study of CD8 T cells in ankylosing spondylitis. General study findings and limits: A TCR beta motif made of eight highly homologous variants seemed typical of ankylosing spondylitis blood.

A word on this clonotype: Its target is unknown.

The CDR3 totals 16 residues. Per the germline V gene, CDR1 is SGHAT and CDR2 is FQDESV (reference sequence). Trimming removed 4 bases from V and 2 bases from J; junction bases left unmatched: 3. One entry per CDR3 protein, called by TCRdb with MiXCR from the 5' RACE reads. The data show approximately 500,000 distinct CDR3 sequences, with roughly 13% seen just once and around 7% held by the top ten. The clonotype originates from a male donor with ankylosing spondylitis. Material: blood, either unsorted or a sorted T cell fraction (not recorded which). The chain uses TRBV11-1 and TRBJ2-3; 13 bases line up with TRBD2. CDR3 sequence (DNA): TGTGCCAGCAGCTCGGGACTAGCGGGAAACACAGATACGCAGTATTTT. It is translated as CASSSGLAGNTDTQYF.